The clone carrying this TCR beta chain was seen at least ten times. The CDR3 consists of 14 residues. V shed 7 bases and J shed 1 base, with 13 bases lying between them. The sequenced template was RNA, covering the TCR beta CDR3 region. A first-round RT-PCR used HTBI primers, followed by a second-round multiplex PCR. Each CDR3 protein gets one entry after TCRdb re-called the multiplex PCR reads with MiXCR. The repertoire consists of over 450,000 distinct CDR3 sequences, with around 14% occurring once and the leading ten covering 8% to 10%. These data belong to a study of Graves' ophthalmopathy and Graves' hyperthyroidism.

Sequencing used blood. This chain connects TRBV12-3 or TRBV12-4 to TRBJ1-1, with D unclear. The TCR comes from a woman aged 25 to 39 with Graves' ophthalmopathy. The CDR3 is CASTWVNENTEAFF. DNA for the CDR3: TGTGCCAGCACTTGGGTTAACGAGAACACTGAAGCTTTCTTT.